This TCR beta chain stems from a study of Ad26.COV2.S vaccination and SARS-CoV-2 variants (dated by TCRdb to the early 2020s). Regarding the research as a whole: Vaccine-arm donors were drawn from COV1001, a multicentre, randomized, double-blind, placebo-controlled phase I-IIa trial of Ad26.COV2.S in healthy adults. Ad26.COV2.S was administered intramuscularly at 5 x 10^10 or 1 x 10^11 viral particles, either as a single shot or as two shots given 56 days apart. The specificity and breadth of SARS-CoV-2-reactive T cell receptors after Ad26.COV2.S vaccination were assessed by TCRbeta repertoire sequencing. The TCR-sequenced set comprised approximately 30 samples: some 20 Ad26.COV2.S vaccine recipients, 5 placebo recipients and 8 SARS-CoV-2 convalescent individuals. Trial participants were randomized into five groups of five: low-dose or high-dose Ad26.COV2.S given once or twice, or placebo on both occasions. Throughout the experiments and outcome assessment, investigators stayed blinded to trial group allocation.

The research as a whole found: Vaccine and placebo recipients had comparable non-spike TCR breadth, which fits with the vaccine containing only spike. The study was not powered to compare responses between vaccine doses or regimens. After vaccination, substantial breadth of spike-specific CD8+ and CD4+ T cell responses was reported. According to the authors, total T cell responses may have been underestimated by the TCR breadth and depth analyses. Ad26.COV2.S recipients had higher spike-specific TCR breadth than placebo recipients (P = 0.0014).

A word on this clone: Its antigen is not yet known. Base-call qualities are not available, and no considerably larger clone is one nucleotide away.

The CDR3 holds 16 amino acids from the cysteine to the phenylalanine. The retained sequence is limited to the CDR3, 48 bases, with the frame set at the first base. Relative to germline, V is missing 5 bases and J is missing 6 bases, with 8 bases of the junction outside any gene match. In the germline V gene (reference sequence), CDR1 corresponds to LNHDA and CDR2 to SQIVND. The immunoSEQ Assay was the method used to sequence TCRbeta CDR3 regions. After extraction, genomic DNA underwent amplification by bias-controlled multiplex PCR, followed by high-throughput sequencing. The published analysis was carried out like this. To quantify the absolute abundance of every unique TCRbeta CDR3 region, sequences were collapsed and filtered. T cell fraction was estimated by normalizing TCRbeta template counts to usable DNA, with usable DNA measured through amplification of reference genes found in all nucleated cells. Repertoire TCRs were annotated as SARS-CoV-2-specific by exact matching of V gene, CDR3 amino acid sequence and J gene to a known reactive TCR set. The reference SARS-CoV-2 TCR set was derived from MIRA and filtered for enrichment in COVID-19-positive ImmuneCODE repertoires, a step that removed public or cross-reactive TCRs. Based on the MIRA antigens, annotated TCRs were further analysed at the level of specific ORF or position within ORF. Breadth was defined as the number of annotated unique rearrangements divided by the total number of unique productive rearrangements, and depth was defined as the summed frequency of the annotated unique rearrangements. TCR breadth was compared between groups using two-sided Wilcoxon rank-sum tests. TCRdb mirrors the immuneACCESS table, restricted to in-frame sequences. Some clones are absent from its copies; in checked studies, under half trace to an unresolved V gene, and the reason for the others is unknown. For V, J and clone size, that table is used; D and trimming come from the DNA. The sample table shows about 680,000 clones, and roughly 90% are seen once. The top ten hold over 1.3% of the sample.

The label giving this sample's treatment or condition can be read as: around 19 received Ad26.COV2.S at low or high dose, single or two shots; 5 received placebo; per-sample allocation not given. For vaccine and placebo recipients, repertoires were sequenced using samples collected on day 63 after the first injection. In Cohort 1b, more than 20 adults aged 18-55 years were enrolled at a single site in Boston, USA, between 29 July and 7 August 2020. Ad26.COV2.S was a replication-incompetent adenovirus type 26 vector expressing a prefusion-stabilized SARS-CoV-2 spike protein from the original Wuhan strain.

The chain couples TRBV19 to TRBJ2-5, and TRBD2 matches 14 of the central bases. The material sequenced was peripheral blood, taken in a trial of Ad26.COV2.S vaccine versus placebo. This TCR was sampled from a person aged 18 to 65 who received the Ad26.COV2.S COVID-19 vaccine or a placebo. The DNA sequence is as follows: TGTGCCAGTAGTCCCTCCGGGACTAGCGGGAGTAAGACCCAGTACTTC. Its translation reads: CASSPSGTSGSKTQYF.